This T cell receptor beta chain was captured by sequencing in a study of cytomegalovirus exposure and HLA in healthy donors. Overall study: Early release data held 85 million or so unique TCRs from HLA-typed donors.

For this clone: Its cognate antigen is unknown.

The PCR used 60 Vbeta and 13 Jbeta primers. Some clones are missing from TCRdb's copy, which holds only in-frame ones; the method was immunoSEQ multiplex PCR. The table has about 180,000 clones, over 70% seen once. This CDR3 contains 16 residues. J lost 0 bases, V lost 5 bases, and 4 bases had no gene match. Germline lookup yields CDR1 SGHTA and CDR2 FQGNSA. Study observations and caveats: According to the study, roughly 160 TCR beta chains were cytomegalovirus-associated. CMV antigen specificity was confirmed in vitro for three CMV-associated chains.

This TCR derives from a man between 18 and 29 years old in good health and CMV-seronegative. The sample taken for sequencing was PBMCs. The chain links TRBV7-2 to TRBJ1-6; 7 nucleotides agree with TRBD1. The CDR3 bases are TGTGCCAGCAGCCCGACAGGGAGCTCCTATAATTCACCCCTCCACTTT. It is translated as CASSPTGSSYNSPLHF.